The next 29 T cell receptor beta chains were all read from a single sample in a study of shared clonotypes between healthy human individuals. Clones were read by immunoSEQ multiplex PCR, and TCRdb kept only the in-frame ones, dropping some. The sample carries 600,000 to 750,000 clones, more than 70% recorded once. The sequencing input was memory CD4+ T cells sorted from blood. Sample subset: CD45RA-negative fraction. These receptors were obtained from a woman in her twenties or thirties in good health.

The CDR3 region is CASRQGEEEKLFF. In DNA, the CDR3 is TGCGCCAGCAGACAGGGGGAGGAGGAAAAACTGTTTTTT. The J gene is TRBJ1-4, the V gene TRBV5-1; 8 nucleotides line up with TRBD1. Per the germline V gene, CDR1 is SGHRS and CDR2 is YFSETQ. V lost 5 bases to trimming and J lost 8 bases; unmatched junction nucleotides: 5. CDR3 size: 13 residues.

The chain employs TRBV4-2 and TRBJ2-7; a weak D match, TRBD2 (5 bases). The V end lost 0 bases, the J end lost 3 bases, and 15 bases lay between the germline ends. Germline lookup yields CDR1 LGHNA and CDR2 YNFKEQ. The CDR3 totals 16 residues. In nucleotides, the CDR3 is TGTGCCAGCAGCCAAGAGTCGGCAGGAGGCCTCTACGAGCAGTACTTC. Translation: CASSQESAGGLYEQYF.

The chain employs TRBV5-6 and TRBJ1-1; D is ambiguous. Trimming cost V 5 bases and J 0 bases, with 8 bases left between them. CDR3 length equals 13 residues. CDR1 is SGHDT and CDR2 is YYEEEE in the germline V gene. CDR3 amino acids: CASRQTMNTEAFF. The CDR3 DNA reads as TGTGCCAGCAGACAAACCATGAACACTGAAGCTTTCTTT.

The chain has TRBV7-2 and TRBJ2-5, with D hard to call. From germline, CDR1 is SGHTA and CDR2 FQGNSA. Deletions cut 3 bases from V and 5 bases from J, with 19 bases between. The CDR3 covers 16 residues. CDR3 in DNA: TGTGCCAGCAGCTTGATCCCGGGCCCCCGGCGGGAGACCCAGTACTTC. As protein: CASSLIPGPRRETQYF.

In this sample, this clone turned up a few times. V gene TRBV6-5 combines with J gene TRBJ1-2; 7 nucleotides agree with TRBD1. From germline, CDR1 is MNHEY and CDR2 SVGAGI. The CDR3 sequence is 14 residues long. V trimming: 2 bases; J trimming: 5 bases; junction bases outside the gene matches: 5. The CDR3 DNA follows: TGTGCCAGCAGTTACCGGGACAGTAGATATGGCTACACCTTC. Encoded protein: CASSYRDSRYGYTF.

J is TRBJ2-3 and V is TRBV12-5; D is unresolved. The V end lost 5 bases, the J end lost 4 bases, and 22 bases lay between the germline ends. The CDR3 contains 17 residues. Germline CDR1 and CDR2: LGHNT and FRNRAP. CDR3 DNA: TGTGCTAGTGGTGGCCTGGGCGGAGCCGGTTTGGCAGATACGCAGTATTTT. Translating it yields CASGGLGGAGLADTQYF.

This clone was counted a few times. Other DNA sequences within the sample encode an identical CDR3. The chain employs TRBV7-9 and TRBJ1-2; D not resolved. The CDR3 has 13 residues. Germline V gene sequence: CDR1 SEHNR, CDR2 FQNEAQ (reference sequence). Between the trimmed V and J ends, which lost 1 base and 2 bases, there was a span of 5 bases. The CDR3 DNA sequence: TGTGCCAGCAGCTTAGACGGAAACTATGGCTACACCTTC. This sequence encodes CASSLDGNYGYTF.

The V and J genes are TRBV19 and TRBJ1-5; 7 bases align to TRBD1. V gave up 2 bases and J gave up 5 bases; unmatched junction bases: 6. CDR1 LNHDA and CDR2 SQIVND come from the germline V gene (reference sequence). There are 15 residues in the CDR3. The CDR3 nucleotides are TGTGCCAGTAGTATACAGGGGGGCTACGATCAGCCCCAGCATTTT. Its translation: CASSIQGGYDQPQHF.

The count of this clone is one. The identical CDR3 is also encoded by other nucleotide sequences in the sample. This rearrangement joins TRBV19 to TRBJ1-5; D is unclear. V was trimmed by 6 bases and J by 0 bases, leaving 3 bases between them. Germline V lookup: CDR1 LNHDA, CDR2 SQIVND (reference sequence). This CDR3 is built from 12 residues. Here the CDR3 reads CASRNSNQPQHF. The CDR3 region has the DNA TGTGCCAGTAGGAATAGCAATCAGCCCCAGCATTTT.

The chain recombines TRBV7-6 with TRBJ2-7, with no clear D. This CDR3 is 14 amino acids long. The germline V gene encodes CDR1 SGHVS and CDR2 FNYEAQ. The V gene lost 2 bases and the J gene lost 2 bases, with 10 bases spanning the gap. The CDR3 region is CASSLIYTTYEQYF. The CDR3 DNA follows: TGTGCCAGCAGCTTAATATACACTACCTACGAGCAGTACTTC.

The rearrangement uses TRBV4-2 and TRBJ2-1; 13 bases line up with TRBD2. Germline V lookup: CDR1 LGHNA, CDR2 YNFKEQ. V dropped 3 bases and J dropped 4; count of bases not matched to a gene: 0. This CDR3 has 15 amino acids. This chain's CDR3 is CASSQGLAGYNEQFF. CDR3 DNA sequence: TGTGCCAGCAGCCAGGGACTAGCGGGATACAATGAGCAGTTCTTC.

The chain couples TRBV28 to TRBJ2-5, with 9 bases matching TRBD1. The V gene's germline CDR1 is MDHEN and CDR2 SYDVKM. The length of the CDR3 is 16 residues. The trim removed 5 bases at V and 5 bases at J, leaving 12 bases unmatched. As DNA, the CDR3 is TGTGCCAGCAGTCTACAATACAGGGGGCGAGTTGAGACCCAGTACTTC. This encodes CASSLQYRGRVETQYF.

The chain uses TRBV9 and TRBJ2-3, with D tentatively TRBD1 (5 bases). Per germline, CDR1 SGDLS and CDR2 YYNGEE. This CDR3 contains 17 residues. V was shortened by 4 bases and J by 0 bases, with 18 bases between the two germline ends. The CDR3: CASSRTLSASSTDTQYF. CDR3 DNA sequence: TGTGCCAGCAGCCGGACACTATCCGCCTCTAGCACAGATACGCAGTATTTT. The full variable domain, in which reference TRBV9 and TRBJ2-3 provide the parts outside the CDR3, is DSGVTQTPKHLITATGQRVTLRCSPRSGDLSVYWYQQSLDQGLQFLIQYYNGEERAKGNILERFSAQQFPDLHSELNLSSLELGDSALYFCASSRTLSASSTDTQYFGPGTRLTVL.

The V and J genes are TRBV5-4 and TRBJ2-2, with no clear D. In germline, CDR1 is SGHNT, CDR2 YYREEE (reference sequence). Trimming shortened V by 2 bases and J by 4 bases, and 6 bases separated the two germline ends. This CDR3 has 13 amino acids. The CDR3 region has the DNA TGTGCCAGCAGCTTTCCAAGCACCGGGGAGCTGTTTTTT. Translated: CASSFPSTGELFF.

In DNA form, the CDR3 reads TGTGCCATCAGTGGGCTCGTTGGGGTGAACACTGAAGCTTTCTTT. It encodes CAISGLVGVNTEAFF. The V gene is TRBV10-3, the J gene TRBJ1-1, with no clear D. The CDR3 covers 15 residues. CDR1 is ENHRY, CDR2 SYGVKD, per germline. V gave up 4 bases and J gave up 0 bases, with 12 bases separating them.

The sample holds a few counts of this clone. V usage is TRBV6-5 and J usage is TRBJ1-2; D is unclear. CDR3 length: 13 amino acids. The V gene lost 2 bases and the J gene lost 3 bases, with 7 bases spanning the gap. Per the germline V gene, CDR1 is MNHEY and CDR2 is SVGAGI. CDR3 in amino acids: CASSYATYYGYTF. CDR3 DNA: TGTGCCAGCAGTTACGCCACCTACTATGGCTACACCTTC.

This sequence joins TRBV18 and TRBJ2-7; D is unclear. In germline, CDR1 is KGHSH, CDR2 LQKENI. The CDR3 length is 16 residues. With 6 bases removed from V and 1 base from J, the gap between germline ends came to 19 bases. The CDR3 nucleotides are TGTGCCAGCTCCCCCCCCCTTCCCAAGGGATCCTACGAGCAGTACTTC. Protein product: CASSPPLPKGSYEQYF.

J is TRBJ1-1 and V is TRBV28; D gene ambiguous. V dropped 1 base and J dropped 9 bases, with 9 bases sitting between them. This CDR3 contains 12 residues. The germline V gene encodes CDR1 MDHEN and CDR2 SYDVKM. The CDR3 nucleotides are TGTGCCAGCAGTTTATCGTCGGAGAAAGCTTTCTTT. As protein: CASSLSSEKAFF.

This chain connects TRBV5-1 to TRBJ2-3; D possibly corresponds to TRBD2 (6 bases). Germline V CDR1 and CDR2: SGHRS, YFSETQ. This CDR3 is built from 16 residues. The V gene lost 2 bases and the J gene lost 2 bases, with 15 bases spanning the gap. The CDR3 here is CASSFGVSGDTDTQYF. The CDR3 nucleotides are TGCGCCAGCAGCTTTGGAGTTAGCGGCGACACAGATACGCAGTATTTT.

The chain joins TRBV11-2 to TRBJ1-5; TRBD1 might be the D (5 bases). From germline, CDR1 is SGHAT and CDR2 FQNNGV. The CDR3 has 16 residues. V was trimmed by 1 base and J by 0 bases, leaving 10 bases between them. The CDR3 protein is CASSLVPGHSNQPQHF. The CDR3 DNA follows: TGTGCCAGCAGCTTAGTTCCAGGGCATAGCAATCAGCCCCAGCATTTT.

The CDR3 sequence is CASRSTVGAGWYEQYF. The CDR3 region has the DNA TGCGCCAGCAGATCGACGGTCGGGGCAGGCTGGTACGAGCAGTACTTC. This sequence joins TRBV5-1 and TRBJ2-7; D is tentatively TRBD1 or TRBD2 (5 bases each). There are 16 residues in the CDR3. Looked up from germline, CDR1 is SGHRS and CDR2 is YFSETQ. With 5 bases removed from V and 4 bases from J, the gap between germline ends came to 22 bases. Full variable domain (outside the CDR3, taken from reference TRBV5-1 and TRBJ2-7): KAGVTQTPRYLIKTRGQQVTLSCSPISGHRSVSWYQQTPGQGLQFLFEYFSETQRNKGNFPGRFSGRQFSNSRSEMNVSTLELGDSALYLCASRSTVGAGWYEQYFGPGTRLTVT.

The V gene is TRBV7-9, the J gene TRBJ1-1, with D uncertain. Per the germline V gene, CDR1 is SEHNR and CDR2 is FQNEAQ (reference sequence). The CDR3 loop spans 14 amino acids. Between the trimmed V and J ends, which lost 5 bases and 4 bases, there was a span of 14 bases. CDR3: CASSKGPIVTEAFF. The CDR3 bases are TGTGCCAGCAGCAAAGGGCCGATAGTCACTGAAGCTTTCTTT.

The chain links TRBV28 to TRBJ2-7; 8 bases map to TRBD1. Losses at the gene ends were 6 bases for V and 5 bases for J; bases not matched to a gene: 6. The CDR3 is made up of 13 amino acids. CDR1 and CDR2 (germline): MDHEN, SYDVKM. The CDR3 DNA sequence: TGTGCCAGCAGGCGGACAGGGCCCCACGAGCAGTACTTC. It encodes CASRRTGPHEQYF.

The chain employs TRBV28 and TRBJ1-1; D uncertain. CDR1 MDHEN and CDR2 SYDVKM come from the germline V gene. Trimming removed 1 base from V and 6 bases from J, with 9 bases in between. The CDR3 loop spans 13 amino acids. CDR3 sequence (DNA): TGTGCCAGCAGTTTATCCCAATCCCCTGAAGCTTTCTTT. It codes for CASSLSQSPEAFF.

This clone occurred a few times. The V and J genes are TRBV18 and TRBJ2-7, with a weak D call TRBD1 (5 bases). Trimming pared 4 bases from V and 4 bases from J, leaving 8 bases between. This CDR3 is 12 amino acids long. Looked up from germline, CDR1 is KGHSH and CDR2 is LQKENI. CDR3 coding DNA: TGTGCCAGCTCACTAGACAGATACGAGCAGTACTTC. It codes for CASSLDRYEQYF.

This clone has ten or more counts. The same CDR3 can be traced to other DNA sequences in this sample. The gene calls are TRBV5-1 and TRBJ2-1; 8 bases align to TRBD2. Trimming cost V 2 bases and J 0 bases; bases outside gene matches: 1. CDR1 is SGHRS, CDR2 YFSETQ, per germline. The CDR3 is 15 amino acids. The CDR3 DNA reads TGCGCCAGCAGCTTAACTAGCGGCTCCTACAATGAGCAGTTCTTC. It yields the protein CASSLTSGSYNEQFF.

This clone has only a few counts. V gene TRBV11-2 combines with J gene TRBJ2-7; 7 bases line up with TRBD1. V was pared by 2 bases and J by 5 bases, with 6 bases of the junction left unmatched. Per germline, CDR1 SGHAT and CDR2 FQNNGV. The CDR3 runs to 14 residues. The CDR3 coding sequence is TGTGCCAGCAGCTTAACAGGGGCCACCCACGAGCAGTACTTC. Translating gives CASSLTGATHEQYF.

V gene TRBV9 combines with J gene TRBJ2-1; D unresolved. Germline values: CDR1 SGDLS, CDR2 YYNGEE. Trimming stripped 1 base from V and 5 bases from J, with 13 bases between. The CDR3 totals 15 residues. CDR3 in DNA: TGTGCCAGCAGCGTACAAGGGATAGGGAACAATGAGCAGTTCTTC. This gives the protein CASSVQGIGNNEQFF. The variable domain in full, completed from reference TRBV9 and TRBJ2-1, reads DSGVTQTPKHLITATGQRVTLRCSPRSGDLSVYWYQQSLDQGLQFLIQYYNGEERAKGNILERFSAQQFPDLHSELNLSSLELGDSALYFCASSVQGIGNNEQFFGPGTRLTVL.

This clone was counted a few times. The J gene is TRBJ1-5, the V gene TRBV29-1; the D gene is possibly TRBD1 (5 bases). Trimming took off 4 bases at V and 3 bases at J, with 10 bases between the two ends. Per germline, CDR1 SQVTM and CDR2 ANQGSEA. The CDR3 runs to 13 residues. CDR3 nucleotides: TGCAGCGTTGCGAGGGGCCTCAATCAGCCCCAGCATTTT. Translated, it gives CSVARGLNQPQHF.